This T cell receptor (beta chain) was captured in a study of OX40 agonist ivuxolimab in advanced cancers. There are 11 residues in the CDR3. Trimming stripped 4 bases from V and 6 bases from J, with 6 bases between. Germline V gives CDR1 SGHDN, CDR2 FVKESK. Concerning this clone: The antigen is undetermined.

Anyone with autoimmune disease history or systemic immunosuppression was excluded. Generated by immunoSEQ multiplex PCR, the TCRdb table keeps only in-frame clones and is missing some. The sample consists of about 61,000 clones, approximately 93% of them appearing once. General study results and limits: Antigen specificity of clonally expanded peripheral T cells was not established.

This chain links TRBV14 with TRBJ1-1; D is possibly TRBD1 (5 bases). Sequenced here: CD4+ or CD8+ T cells sorted from blood, sampled in a trial of the OX40 agonist ivuxolimab. This TCR came from an adult with an advanced solid tumor such as melanoma, head and neck, liver or kidney cancer. In DNA form, the CDR3 reads TGTGCCAGCAGCCTGGGGCCTGAAGCTTTCTTT. Translating gives CASSLGPEAFF.